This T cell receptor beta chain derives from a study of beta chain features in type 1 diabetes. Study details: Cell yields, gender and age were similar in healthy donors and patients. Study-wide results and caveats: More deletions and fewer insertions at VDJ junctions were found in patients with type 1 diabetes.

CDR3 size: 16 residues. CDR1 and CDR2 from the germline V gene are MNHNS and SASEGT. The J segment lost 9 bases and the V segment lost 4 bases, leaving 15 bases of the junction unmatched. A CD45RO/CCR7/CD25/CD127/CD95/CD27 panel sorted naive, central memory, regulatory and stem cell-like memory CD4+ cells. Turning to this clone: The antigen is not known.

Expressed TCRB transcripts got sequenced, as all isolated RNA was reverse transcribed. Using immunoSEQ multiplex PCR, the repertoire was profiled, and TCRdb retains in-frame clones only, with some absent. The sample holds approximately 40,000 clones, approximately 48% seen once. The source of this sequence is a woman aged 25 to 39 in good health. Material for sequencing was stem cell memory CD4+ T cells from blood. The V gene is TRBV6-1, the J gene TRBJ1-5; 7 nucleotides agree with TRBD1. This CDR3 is CASSVSDRPGVRPQHF. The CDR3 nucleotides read TGTGCCAGCAGTGTCTCGGACAGGCCTGGGGTACGGCCCCAGCATTTT.